Presented here are 16 T cell receptor beta chains from one specimen sequenced in a study of shared clonotypes between healthy human individuals. Sequencing used immunoSEQ multiplex PCR; TCRdb keeps in-frame clones, though not all of them. The table shows about 1.9 million clones, with 93% occurring only once. Naive-designated CD8 cells lacked CD45RO, were positively enriched for CCR7, and omitted terminally differentiated effector memory CD45RA+ cells. Sequenced: naive CD8+ T cells from PBMCs. These receptors were taken from a young man in good health. Some clones in this sample may be carry-over from other donors' samples.

This chain links TRBV7-2 with TRBJ2-7; D not resolved. Germline V gene sequence: CDR1 SGHTA, CDR2 FQGNSA. The V gene lost 5 bases and the J gene lost 2 bases, with 13 bases spanning the gap. The CDR3 length is 14 residues. The CDR3 DNA follows: TGTGCCAGCAGCCTCAGAGGCCCGCCCTACGAGCAGTACTTC. It encodes CASSLRGPPYEQYF.

V is TRBV2 and J is TRBJ2-1, with TRBD2 as a possible D gene (6 bases). This CDR3 has 16 residues. Trimming took off 1 base at V and 5 bases at J, with 15 bases between the two ends. Germline CDR1 reads SNHLY; CDR2 reads FYNNEI. The CDR3 sequence: CASSEGGEPPHNEQFF. CDR3 bases: TGTGCCAGCAGTGAAGGGGGGGAACCCCCCCACAATGAGCAGTTCTTC.

The chain employs TRBV11-1 and TRBJ2-5; D possibly corresponds to TRBD2 (5 bases). V lost 3 bases, J lost 4 bases, and 15 bases lay in between. The CDR3 spans 15 residues. Germline V gene sequence: CDR1 SGHAT, CDR2 FQDESV (reference sequence). CDR3 loop: CASSLYVSGIETQYF. The CDR3 bases are TGTGCCAGCAGCTTGTATGTTTCGGGGATAGAGACCCAGTACTTC.

The rearrangement links TRBV10-3 to TRBJ2-7; D is uncertain. CDR1 is ENHRY and CDR2 is SYGVKD in the germline V gene. This CDR3 region has 14 residues. V was pared by 0 bases and J by 1 base, with 7 bases between. Written as DNA, the CDR3 is TGTGCCATCAGTGAGTCACTCAGGTCCTACGAGCAGTACTTC. It encodes CAISESLRSYEQYF.

This chain uses TRBV7-9 with TRBJ1-5, with 8 bases matching TRBD1. This CDR3 is 14 amino acids long. V was clipped by 7 bases and J by 4 bases; unmatched bases: 6. The germline gives CDR1 SEHNR, CDR2 FQNEAQ (reference sequence). The DNA for the CDR3 is TGTGCCAGCAACACAGGGGGGGAGAATCAGCCCCAGCATTTT. Translation: CASNTGGENQPQHF.

V usage is TRBV28 and J usage is TRBJ1-2, with TRBD1 identical over 8 bases. The CDR3 sequence is 14 residues long. CDR1 and CDR2 (germline): MDHEN, SYDVKM. V shed 3 bases and J 4 bases; nucleotides not matched to a gene: 4. This CDR3 reads CASSFLQGVYGYTF. CDR3 nucleotides: TGTGCCAGCAGTTTTCTACAGGGGGTCTATGGCTACACCTTC.

This chain joins TRBV29-1 and TRBJ2-1; D is ambiguous. The CDR3 runs to 12 residues. Germline V CDR1 and CDR2: SQVTM, ANQGSEA. V was clipped by 6 bases and J by 8 bases, with 14 bases between them. CDR3 residues: CSVVNNVYEQFF. DNA of the CDR3: TGCAGCGTCGTGAATAACGTCTATGAGCAGTTCTTC.

The genes are TRBV29-1 and TRBJ1-4; tentatively, D is TRBD1 (6 bases). From germline, CDR1 is SQVTM and CDR2 ANQGSEA. The V end was cut by 5 bases, the J end by 7 bases, with 14 bases between. The CDR3 contains 13 residues. CDR3 amino acids: CSVLGRGSEKLFF. CDR3 DNA sequence: TGCAGCGTTTTGGGAAGGGGGAGTGAAAAACTGTTTTTT. The variable domain in full, with the rest retrieved from reference TRBV29-1 and TRBJ1-4, is SAVISQKPSRDICQRGTSLTIQCQVDSQVTMMFWYRQQPGQSLTLIATANQGSEATYESGFVIDKFPISRPNLTFSTLTVSNMSPEDSSIYLCSVLGRGSEKLFFGSGTQLSVL.

Notes on this clone: Other DNA sequences of this sample code for an identical CDR3. The gene calls are TRBV25-1 and TRBJ2-3, with 13 positions matching TRBD2. Germline V gives CDR1 MGHDK, CDR2 SYGVNS. V lost 4 bases to trimming and J lost 2 bases; unmatched junction nucleotides: 3. This CDR3 has 16 amino acids. CDR3 nucleotides: TGTGCCAGCAGTGGGGGACTAGCGGGGCTCACAGATACGCAGTATTTT. It encodes CASSGGLAGLTDTQYF. Full variable domain (remainder filled in from reference TRBV25-1 and TRBJ2-3): EADIYQTPRYLVIGTGKKITLECSQTMGHDKMYWYQQDPGMELHLIHYSYGVNSTEKGDLSSESTVSRIRTEHFPLTLESARPSHTSQYLCASSGGLAGLTDTQYFGPGTRLTVL.

The chain employs TRBV2 and TRBJ1-5; 9 bases fit TRBD1. Germline V lookup: CDR1 SNHLY, CDR2 FYNNEI. CDR3 size: 15 residues. Trimming cost V 3 bases and J 6 bases; bases outside gene matches: 6. For the CDR3, the DNA is TGTGCCAGCAGTGATTTAGAACAGGGGGCTCAGCCCCAGCATTTT. Residues: CASSDLEQGAQPQHF.

The rearrangement links TRBV4-3 to TRBJ2-1, with D tentatively TRBD2 (6 bases). There are 15 residues in the CDR3. From germline, CDR1 is LGHNA and CDR2 YSLEER. V lost 1 base and J 2 bases, leaving 9 bases between the germline ends. In nucleotides, the CDR3 is TGCGCCAGCAGCCAAGGGCGGGGCGCCTACAATGAGCAGTTCTTC. This encodes CASSQGRGAYNEQFF.

The chain couples TRBV6-5 to TRBJ2-1, with 7 nucleotides matching TRBD2. CDR3 length: 16 amino acids. The trim removed 0 bases at V and 8 bases at J, leaving 10 bases unmatched. Germline V gene lookup returns CDR1 MNHEY and CDR2 SVGAGI. CDR3 residues: CASSYSLGGNGDEQFF. The CDR3 coding sequence is TGTGCCAGCAGTTACTCGCTCGGGGGGAATGGCGATGAGCAGTTCTTC.

This clone was found once. J is TRBJ1-5 and V is TRBV18; tentatively, D is TRBD1 (6 bases). V was shortened by 3 bases and J by 0 bases, with 18 bases between the two germline ends. The CDR3 loop spans 18 amino acids. Germline V gives CDR1 KGHSH, CDR2 LQKENI. The CDR3 DNA reads TGTGCCAGCTCACCGGCCAGGGAGGGGGTTAATAGCAATCAGCCCCAGCATTTT. It translates to CASSPAREGVNSNQPQHF.

The count of this clone is one. The chain recombines TRBV7-8 with TRBJ2-7; 14 bases align to TRBD2. Germline values: CDR1 SGHVS, CDR2 FQNEAQ. V gave up 4 bases and J gave up 7 bases; unmatched junction bases: 12. This CDR3 region has 17 residues. Here the CDR3 reads CASSWGLAGDLPTEQYF. The CDR3 DNA reads TGTGCCAGCAGCTGGGGACTAGCGGGAGACCTCCCGACGGAGCAGTACTTC.

V is TRBV27 and J is TRBJ2-7, with 8 bases identical to TRBD1. The CDR3 contains 14 residues. Trimming removed 5 bases from V and 1 base from J; junction bases left unmatched: 4. The germline V gene encodes CDR1 MNHEY and CDR2 SMNVEV (reference sequence). In DNA form, the CDR3 reads TGTGCCAGCAGTATGGACAGGGTGTCCTACGAGCAGTACTTC. Translation gives CASSMDRVSYEQYF.

Points on this clone: The same CDR3 arises from other DNA sequences in this sample as well. The J gene is TRBJ2-7, the V gene TRBV5-1; D uncertain. The germline gives CDR1 SGHRS, CDR2 YFSETQ. CDR3 length: 12 residues. Trimming stripped 5 bases from V and 0 bases from J, with 6 bases between. The CDR3 DNA follows: TGCGCCAGCAGAGGTTCCTCCTACGAGCAGTACTTC. Amino acid sequence: CASRGSSYEQYF.